The 27 T cell receptor beta chains in this list originate from one sample, sequenced in a study of CD8 T cells in ankylosing spondylitis. TCRdb fed the 5' RACE reads into MiXCR, producing one record per CDR3 protein. This sample has 230,000 or so distinct CDR3 sequences; approximately 24% occur once, and the top ten carry approximately 0.61%. The sample taken for sequencing was blood, either unsorted or a sorted T cell fraction (not recorded which). Receptors were obtained from a male donor with ankylosing spondylitis or in good health (not recorded which).

This clonotype was seen a handful of times. This chain joins TRBV7-8 and TRBJ2-7; tentatively, D is TRBD1 or TRBD2 (6 bases each). CDR1 is SGHVS and CDR2 is FQNEAQ in the germline V gene. The CDR3 runs 14 residues. V was cut by 5 bases and J by 6 bases, with 17 bases left in between. In DNA, the CDR3 is TGTGCCAGCAGCCAGCCTCCGGGGGCCGGCGAGCAGTACTTC. Its translation: CASSQPPGAGEQYF.

This chain uses TRBV7-9 with TRBJ1-1; 7 nucleotides line up with TRBD1. Germline loops: CDR1 SEHNR, CDR2 FQNEAQ (reference sequence). Trimming took 5 bases from V and 6 from J; bases not matched to a gene: 6. CDR3 length equals 13 residues. CDR3 in DNA: TGTGCCAGCAGCCAGGGGGTATTCGCTGAAGCTTTCTTT. Translation: CASSQGVFAEAFF.

The chain is built from TRBV20-1 and TRBJ2-5; D might be TRBD2 (5 bases). V was cut by 5 bases and J by 3 bases, with 25 bases left in between. The CDR3 is made up of 17 amino acids. Germline V gives CDR1 DFQATT, CDR2 SNEGSKA (reference sequence). Here the CDR3 reads CSAGGGQPGPRKETQYF. For the CDR3, the DNA is TGCAGTGCTGGAGGTGGGCAGCCTGGTCCCCGTAAAGAGACCCAGTACTTC.

This clonotype was observed a handful of times. The chain's CDR3 is CASSHGGPIDTQYF. In DNA form, the CDR3 reads TGTGCCAGCAGCCACGGGGGCCCGATAGATACGCAGTATTTT. The chain has TRBV7-3 and TRBJ2-3, with D perhaps matching TRBD1 or TRBD2 (6 bases each). The CDR3 runs 14 residues. Germline-derived CDR1 and CDR2 are SGHTA and FQGTGA. Trimming took off 5 bases at V and 5 bases at J, with 14 bases between the two ends.

This clonotype has at least ten counts. The gene calls are TRBV29-1 and TRBJ2-3, with TRBD1 matching 11 bases. Germline V gene lookup returns CDR1 SQVTM and CDR2 ANQGSEA. V lost 5 bases, J lost 4 bases, and 5 bases stayed unmatched. The CDR3 sequence is 14 residues long. CDR3 sequence (DNA): TGCAGCGTTTGGGGACAGGGGGGATCAGATACGCAGTATTTT. This translates into CSVWGQGGSDTQYF.

The chain joins TRBV19 to TRBJ2-3; D remains ambiguous. Germline V gene sequence: CDR1 LNHDA, CDR2 SQIVND (reference sequence). Trimming removed 5 bases from V and 5 bases from J, with 8 bases in between. This CDR3 region has 12 residues. The CDR3 sequence is CASSAWGDTQYF. DNA for the CDR3: TGTGCCAGTAGTGCGTGGGGAGATACGCAGTATTTT.

This clonotype showed up many times. Here the CDR3 reads CASSYSLTGGYNEQFF. For the CDR3, the DNA is TGTGCCAGCAGTTACTCGCTGACGGGGGGATACAATGAGCAGTTCTTC. The rearrangement joins TRBV6-5 to TRBJ2-1; 7 nucleotides line up with TRBD2. The CDR3 runs to 16 residues. The V and J ends lost 0 bases and 4 bases, in that order; junction bases with no gene match: 6. Germline V CDR1 and CDR2: MNHEY, SVGAGI.

This clonotype was seen repeatedly, ten times or more. This chain joins TRBV28 and TRBJ1-1, with D unresolved. Trimming took 5 bases from V and 1 from J, leaving 8 bases between them. Germline V gene sequence: CDR1 MDHEN, CDR2 SYDVKM. This CDR3 has 13 amino acids. The CDR3 bases are TGTGCCAGCAGTCTCCGGACGAACACTGAAGCTTTCTTT. This codes for CASSLRTNTEAFF.

The table lists this clonotype with many counts. CDR3 sequence: CSAPRQDYNEQFF. CDR3 DNA sequence: TGCAGTGCTCCCCGACAGGACTACAATGAGCAGTTCTTC. V gene TRBV20-1 combines with J gene TRBJ2-1, with D possibly TRBD1 on 6 matching bases. CDR1 and CDR2 (germline): DFQATT, SNEGSKA (reference sequence). V lost 5 bases, J lost 3 bases, and 11 bases lay in between. This CDR3 contains 13 residues.

The sample holds many counts of this clonotype. The rearrangement links TRBV2 to TRBJ1-6, with D maybe TRBD1 (5 bases). CDR1 and CDR2 (germline): SNHLY, FYNNEI. V lost 5 bases to trimming and J lost 11 bases, with 13 bases between them. This CDR3 is 13 amino acids long. The CDR3 DNA reads TGTGCCAGCAGTCTGGGGGGGAATACACCCCTCCACTTT. Protein sequence: CASSLGGNTPLHF.

This clonotype appeared many times. This sequence joins TRBV12-3 or TRBV12-4 and TRBJ1-5; 11 bases match TRBD1. V lost 3 bases and J lost 7; bases outside the gene matches: 5. The CDR3 contains 15 residues. CDR3 residues: CASSFGTGGVQPQHF. For the CDR3, the DNA is TGTGCCAGCAGTTTTGGGACAGGGGGTGTGCAGCCCCAGCATTTT.

This chain connects TRBV9 to TRBJ1-3; D not resolved. This CDR3 is built from 15 residues. V lost 4 bases to trimming and J lost 0 bases, with 11 bases between them. Germline assignment: CDR1 SGDLS and CDR2 YYNGEE. The CDR3 sequence: CASSMMGDSGNTIYF. CDR3 coding DNA: TGTGCCAGCAGCATGATGGGTGACTCTGGAAACACCATATATTTT.

This chain joins TRBV19 and TRBJ2-3; tentatively, D is TRBD1 (5 bases). This CDR3 spans 12 amino acids. CDR1 and CDR2 from the germline V gene are LNHDA and SQIVND (reference sequence). Trimming took 10 bases from V and 2 from J, leaving 10 bases between them. In DNA form, the CDR3 reads TGTGCCACCCAGGGATACACAGATACGCAGTATTTT. It specifies CATQGYTDTQYF.

The chain carries TRBV10-3 and TRBJ2-7, with D perhaps TRBD1 (5 bases). CDR3 length equals 15 residues. CDR1 ENHRY and CDR2 SYGVKD come from the germline V gene. V shed 1 base and J shed 0 bases, with 10 bases lying between them. The CDR3 reads CAISEWGGGSYEQYF. Here the CDR3 DNA reads TGTGCCATCAGTGAGTGGGGCGGTGGCTCCTACGAGCAGTACTTC.

This clonotype has a handful of counts. The chain uses TRBV10-3 and TRBJ2-1; 15 positions match TRBD2. J gave up 1 base and V 7 bases, and 2 bases lay outside the gene matches. Germline V gives CDR1 ENHRY, CDR2 SYGVKD. The CDR3 runs to 16 residues. The CDR3 loop reads CAIKGTSGGSYNEQFF. CDR3 nucleotide sequence: TGTGCCATCAAAGGGACTAGCGGGGGGTCCTACAATGAGCAGTTCTTC.

The chain uses TRBV3-1 and TRBJ2-1, with D possibly being TRBD2 (5 bases). The V end was cut by 11 bases, the J end by 0 bases, with 26 bases between. This CDR3 has 18 residues. CDR1 is LGHDT, CDR2 YNNKEL, per germline (reference sequence). CDR3: CALSPDWYRGSSYNEQFF. As DNA, the CDR3 is TGTGCCCTCAGCCCGGACTGGTACCGGGGTAGCTCCTACAATGAGCAGTTCTTC.

Many counts were recorded for this clonotype. V gene TRBV20-1 combines with J gene TRBJ2-3; D remains ambiguous. Germline values: CDR1 DFQATT, CDR2 SNEGSKA (reference sequence). This CDR3 comprises 14 residues. V was cut by 7 bases and J by 2 bases, with 16 bases left in between. The DNA of the CDR3 is TGCAGTGTTGCTACGGGCCATGCCACAGATACGCAGTATTTT. This translates into CSVATGHATDTQYF.

This chain uses TRBV20-1 with TRBJ2-1, with 10 bases that match TRBD1. Trimming took 0 bases from V and 8 from J; bases not matched to a gene: 7. The CDR3 has 15 amino acids. Germline V gene sequence: CDR1 DFQATT, CDR2 SNEGSKA (reference sequence). The CDR3 is CSARDGRTGGYEQFF. The CDR3 DNA reads TGCAGTGCTAGAGATGGGAGGACAGGGGGATATGAGCAGTTCTTC.

The gene calls are TRBV15 and TRBJ2-3; D call uncertain. The germline CDR1 and CDR2 sequences are LNHNV and YYDKDF (reference sequence). The CDR3 sequence is 14 residues long. Trimming took 3 bases from V and 2 from J, leaving 9 bases between them. CDR3 residues: CATSSQAHTDTQYF. DNA for the CDR3: TGTGCCACCAGCAGCCAGGCCCACACAGATACGCAGTATTTT.

This clonotype was detected ten times or more. The V gene is TRBV29-1, the J gene TRBJ2-3, with TRBD1 matching over 7 bases. The germline gives CDR1 SQVTM, CDR2 ANQGSEA. Trimming removed 6 bases from V and 5 bases from J; junction bases left unmatched: 8. The CDR3 extends over 13 amino acids. Written as DNA, the CDR3 is TGCAGCGTAGGACAGGTTGCGGGAGATACGCAGTATTTT. Translation gives CSVGQVAGDTQYF.

There are a few counts of this clonotype. The chain combines TRBV27 with TRBJ1-1; 9 nucleotides agree with TRBD1. V lost 7 bases and J lost 3; bases outside the gene matches: 6. The CDR3 runs 14 residues. Germline values: CDR1 MNHEY, CDR2 SMNVEV (reference sequence). The chain's CDR3 is CASNGTGLDTEAFF. In DNA, the CDR3 is TGTGCCAGCAACGGGACAGGGCTCGACACTGAAGCTTTCTTT.

This clonotype occurred a few times. The V call is TRBV20-1, the J call TRBJ2-2; D uncertain. The CDR3 runs to 13 residues. Germline loops: CDR1 DFQATT, CDR2 SNEGSKA (reference sequence). The ends were cut back, 5 bases at V and 3 bases at J, with 10 bases in the middle. The CDR3 DNA reads TGCAGTGCTCCGATACAAGACACCGGGGAGCTGTTTTTT. As protein: CSAPIQDTGELFF.

This clonotype appeared many times. The chain links TRBV5-1 to TRBJ2-3; D gene ambiguous. Germline assignment: CDR1 SGHRS and CDR2 YFSETQ. This CDR3 is 14 amino acids long. V gave up 0 bases and J gave up 2 bases, with 7 bases separating them. Here the CDR3 reads CASSLGQNTDTQYF. CDR3 coding DNA: TGCGCCAGCAGCTTGGGGCAGAACACAGATACGCAGTATTTT.

The sample holds many counts of this clonotype. The chain combines TRBV5-5 with TRBJ1-1; D is undetermined. Germline V lookup: CDR1 SGHKS, CDR2 YYEKEE (reference sequence). The CDR3 length is 14 residues. V lost 6 bases and J 5 bases, leaving 17 bases between the germline ends. Written as DNA, the CDR3 is TGTGCCAGCACCCTGCGGCAGTGGGATACTGAAGCTTTCTTT. This codes for CASTLRQWDTEAFF.

Many counts were recorded for this clonotype. The rearrangement links TRBV29-1 to TRBJ2-5; TRBD1 might be the D (5 bases). V gave up 6 bases and J gave up 5 bases, with 13 bases separating them. CDR1 SQVTM and CDR2 ANQGSEA come from the germline V gene. The length of the CDR3 is 12 residues. This CDR3 reads CSVDISRETQYF. For the CDR3, the DNA is TGCAGCGTGGACATTTCAAGGGAGACCCAGTACTTC. Together with reference TRBV29-1 and TRBJ2-5, the CDR3 gives the full variable domain: SAVISQKPSRDICQRGTSLTIQCQVDSQVTMMFWYRQQPGQSLTLIATANQGSEATYESGFVIDKFPISRPNLTFSTLTVSNMSPEDSSIYLCSVDISRETQYFGPGTRLLVL.

This clonotype has more than one count but fewer than ten. The CDR3 reads CAISESPNTEAFF. The CDR3 nucleotides read TGTGCCATCAGTGAGTCGCCGAACACTGAAGCTTTCTTT. The V call is TRBV10-3, the J call TRBJ1-1; D unresolved. V was clipped by 0 bases and J by 1 base, with 3 bases between them. The CDR3 has 13 amino acids. Germline-derived CDR1 and CDR2 are ENHRY and SYGVKD.

The chain's CDR3 is CASSFDTGPQETQYF. CDR3 nucleotide sequence: TGTGCCAGCAGCTTTGACACGGGGCCCCAAGAGACCCAGTACTTC. The genes are TRBV7-9 and TRBJ2-5; TRBD1 or TRBD2 may be the D gene (5 bases each). The V gene lost 3 bases and the J gene lost 1 base, with 12 bases spanning the gap. This CDR3 is built from 15 residues. Germline V gene data show CDR1 as SEHNR and CDR2 as FQNEAQ (reference sequence).